This T cell receptor beta chain derives from a study of T cell repertoires in cytomegalovirus infection. At the level of the study: CMV infection plus the matching HLA type was flagged by public TCR beta signatures.

TCRdb re-called the reads through MiXCR, storing one row per CDR3 protein. The sample records approximately 160,000 distinct CDR3 sequences, approximately 17% being singletons. General observations from the study: Identification of carriers of CMV plus the relevant HLA was achieved through cumulative public TCR beta family frequency.

This clonotype was seen only a few times. Antigen unknown. This CDR3 is built from 14 residues. CDR1 is MNHNY and CDR2 is SVGAGI in the germline V gene (reference sequence). V was cut by 2 bases and J by 1 base, with 8 bases left in between. This TCR derives from a human donor in good health (CMV status not recorded). Some clones in this sample may be carry-over from other donors' samples. Source material: CD8+ T cells from PBMCs. The chain employs TRBV6-6 and TRBJ2-5; either TRBD1 or TRBD2 may supply D (5 bases each). The CDR3 nucleotides read TGTGCCAGCAGTTACAGGGACGGCCAAGAGACCCAGTACTTC. Translating gives CASSYRDGQETQYF.